Below are 18 T cell receptor beta chains sequenced from a single sample in a study of CD8 T cells in ankylosing spondylitis. MiXCR, run by TCRdb on the 5' RACE reads, gives a single entry per CDR3 protein. The sample lists about 320,000 distinct CDR3 sequences, more than 9% occurring once. The sequenced sample consisted of blood, either unsorted or a sorted T cell fraction (not recorded which). Every receptor here comes from a female donor with ankylosing spondylitis or in good health (not recorded which).

The chain combines TRBV7-9 with TRBJ2-2, with TRBD1 identical over 9 bases. The CDR3 is 17 amino acids. With V trimmed by 4 bases and J by 4 bases, 10 bases remained unmatched. CDR1 and CDR2 (germline): SEHNR, FQNEAQ (reference sequence). The CDR3 DNA reads as TGTGCCAGCAGCTGGACAGGGGTCACTCGAGGCACCGGGGAGCTGTTTTTT. This gives the protein CASSWTGVTRGTGELFF.

The chain employs TRBV5-8 and TRBJ1-1; D is unresolved. The CDR3 totals 15 residues. V was shortened by 0 bases and J by 2 bases, with 11 bases between the two germline ends. Per germline, CDR1 SGHTS and CDR2 YDEGEE. The DNA for the CDR3 is TGTGCCAGCAGCTTGGCGGCCCAGACCAACACTGAAGCTTTCTTT. Amino acids: CASSLAAQTNTEAFF.

The chain recombines TRBV5-1 with TRBJ1-2; D possibly corresponds to TRBD1 (5 bases). CDR3 length equals 17 residues. Germline CDR1 is SGHRS and CDR2 is YFSETQ. Trimming removed 0 bases at V and 5 bases at J, with 20 bases between. CDR3 amino acids: CASSLVAAAGSGYGYTF. Here the CDR3 DNA reads TGCGCCAGCAGCTTGGTAGCGGCGGCAGGGTCGGGTTATGGCTACACCTTC.

This clonotype occurred many times. The chain joins TRBV15 to TRBJ1-2, with 10 nucleotides matching TRBD1. CDR1 is LNHNV, CDR2 YYDKDF, per germline (reference sequence). The V and J ends lost 4 bases and 7 bases, in that order; junction bases with no gene match: 6. The length of the CDR3 is 14 residues. Written as DNA, the CDR3 is TGTGCCACCAGCATCTCCCGGACAGGGGGTGGCTACACCTTC. Protein product: CATSISRTGGGYTF.

This chain connects TRBV28 to TRBJ2-7, with TRBD1 as a possible D gene (6 bases). The V gene's germline CDR1 is MDHEN and CDR2 SYDVKM. The V gene lost 3 bases and the J gene lost 3 bases, with 12 bases spanning the gap. This CDR3 is 14 amino acids long. DNA for the CDR3: TGTGCCAGCAGTTTGCCCGGACAGATCTACGAGCAGTACTTC. Amino acids: CASSLPGQIYEQYF.

This clonotype was counted once. The germline gene is not matched at one end of the junction; a read error may be the cause. The J gene is TRBJ1-3, the V gene TRBV2; D gene uncertain. The CDR3 consists of 14 residues. The germline V gene has CDR1 SNHLY and CDR2 FYNNEI. In DNA, the CDR3 is TGTGCCAGCACTCGACCCCAGTCTGGAAACACCATTTATTTT. Amino acid sequence: CASTRPQSGNTIYF.

In this sample, this clonotype turned up many times. This chain connects TRBV20-1 to TRBJ2-3, with 8 positions matching TRBD1. The V gene's germline CDR1 is DFQATT and CDR2 SNEGSKA (reference sequence). The CDR3 loop spans 14 amino acids. V trimming: 8 bases; J trimming: 2 bases; junction bases outside the gene matches: 9. CDR3 amino acids: CSKIRDRFTDTQYF. The CDR3 bases are TGCAGTAAAATCCGGGACAGGTTCACAGATACGCAGTATTTT.

In this sample, this clonotype turned up a few times. CDR3 sequence: CASSPLGTAGTEAFF. The CDR3 region has the DNA TGCGCCAGCAGCCCACTTGGGACGGCGGGCACTGAAGCTTTCTTT. The J gene is TRBJ1-1, the V gene TRBV5-1; TRBD1 might be the D (5 bases). The ends were cut back, 4 bases at V and 4 bases at J, with 17 bases in the middle. CDR3 size: 15 residues. Germline V gene lookup returns CDR1 SGHRS and CDR2 YFSETQ. The whole variable domain, filled in from reference TRBV5-1 and TRBJ1-1, reads KAGVTQTPRYLIKTRGQQVTLSCSPISGHRSVSWYQQTPGQGLQFLFEYFSETQRNKGNFPGRFSGRQFSNSRSEMNVSTLELGDSALYLCASSPLGTAGTEAFFGQGTRLTVV.

This clonotype was detected ten times or more. The gene calls are TRBV28 and TRBJ2-2; D not certain. V was trimmed by 6 bases and J by 6 bases, leaving 8 bases between them. CDR3 length: 12 residues. Germline V CDR1 and CDR2: MDHEN, SYDVKM. CDR3 in DNA: TGTGCCAGCAGCCCTGAATCCGGGGAGCTGTTTTTT. The encoded protein is CASSPESGELFF.

The chain carries TRBV7-9 and TRBJ1-2; D call uncertain. The CDR3 consists of 12 residues. Trimming removed 1 base from V and 7 bases from J, with 7 bases in between. Germline values: CDR1 SEHNR, CDR2 FQNEAQ (reference sequence). CDR3 in amino acids: CASSLVGVGYTF. The CDR3 DNA sequence: TGTGCCAGCAGCTTAGTTGGGGTTGGCTACACCTTC.

Many counts were recorded for this clonotype. The J gene is TRBJ1-5, the V gene TRBV29-1; D gene uncertain. Trimming left V 4 bases short and J 3 bases short, with 7 bases between. Per germline, CDR1 SQVTM and CDR2 ANQGSEA. The CDR3 extends over 12 amino acids. The CDR3 DNA reads TGCAGCGTTGCAGGTTCCAATCAGCCCCAGCATTTT. Encoded protein: CSVAGSNQPQHF.

There are a few counts of this clonotype. J is TRBJ2-3 and V is TRBV29-1, with 13 nucleotides matching TRBD2. The CDR3 loop spans 15 amino acids. Germline V gene lookup returns CDR1 SQVTM and CDR2 ANQGSEA. In nucleotides, the CDR3 is TGCGGGTATAGGACTAGCGGGGGTACGAGGGATACGCAGTATTTT. Translation: CGYRTSGGTRDTQYF.

This clonotype has at least ten counts. The V and J genes are TRBV5-1 and TRBJ2-1, with a tentative D call TRBD1 (6 bases). Per the germline V gene, CDR1 is SGHRS and CDR2 is YFSETQ. V dropped 0 bases and J dropped 7 bases, with 17 bases sitting between them. The length of the CDR3 is 16 residues. The CDR3 reads CASSLVQGISGNEQFF. The CDR3 region has the DNA TGCGCCAGCAGCTTGGTACAGGGAATCTCAGGTAATGAGCAGTTCTTC. The whole variable domain, filled in from reference TRBV5-1 and TRBJ2-1, reads KAGVTQTPRYLIKTRGQQVTLSCSPISGHRSVSWYQQTPGQGLQFLFEYFSETQRNKGNFPGRFSGRQFSNSRSEMNVSTLELGDSALYLCASSLVQGISGNEQFFGPGTRLTVL.

This clonotype has at least ten counts. The J gene is TRBJ1-1, the V gene TRBV7-8; the D is unclear. The germline V gene encodes CDR1 SGHVS and CDR2 FQNEAQ. Trimming cost V 5 bases and J 0 bases, with 16 bases left between them. The CDR3 sequence is 16 residues long. The CDR3 is CASSPLWMSLNTEAFF. Written as DNA, the CDR3 is TGTGCCAGCAGCCCCCTGTGGATGTCCCTGAACACTGAAGCTTTCTTT.

This clonotype was observed at least ten times. The V gene is TRBV11-3, the J gene TRBJ1-4; possible D gene TRBD1, 6 bases. There are 12 residues in the CDR3. V was clipped by 10 bases and J by 7 bases, with 13 bases between them. Germline values: CDR1 SGHNT, CDR2 YENEEA. The CDR3 protein is CAKQGSGEKLFF. In DNA form, the CDR3 reads TGTGCCAAACAGGGAAGTGGTGAAAAACTGTTTTTT.

At least ten counts were recorded for this clonotype. This sequence joins TRBV30 and TRBJ2-1; 7 nucleotides match TRBD2. Per the germline V gene, CDR1 is GTSNPN and CDR2 is SVGIG (reference sequence). This CDR3 comprises 12 residues. The junction had 2 bases not matched to a gene; V was cut back by 3 bases and J by 6 bases. This CDR3 is CAWRWGGNEQFF. The CDR3 nucleotides read TGTGCCTGGAGGTGGGGGGGCAATGAGCAGTTCTTC.

This clonotype has a count of ten or more. The chain recombines TRBV5-1 with TRBJ2-1; D is perhaps TRBD2 (7 bases). Germline V lookup: CDR1 SGHRS, CDR2 YFSETQ. The CDR3 runs to 16 residues. V was pared by 3 bases and J by 7 bases, with 20 bases between. DNA of the CDR3: TGCGCCAGCAGCTGGCCACCGGGGGGCCTAGGTAATGAGCAGTTCTTC. As protein: CASSWPPGGLGNEQFF.

This clonotype was counted ten times or more. The chain recombines TRBV5-1 with TRBJ1-1; D unclear. Germline assignment: CDR1 SGHRS and CDR2 YFSETQ. The CDR3 contains 14 residues. Trimming took off 1 base at V and 1 base at J, with 8 bases between the two ends. This CDR3 is CASSLPGSNTEAFF. The CDR3 DNA follows: TGCGCCAGCAGCTTGCCAGGATCGAACACTGAAGCTTTCTTT.